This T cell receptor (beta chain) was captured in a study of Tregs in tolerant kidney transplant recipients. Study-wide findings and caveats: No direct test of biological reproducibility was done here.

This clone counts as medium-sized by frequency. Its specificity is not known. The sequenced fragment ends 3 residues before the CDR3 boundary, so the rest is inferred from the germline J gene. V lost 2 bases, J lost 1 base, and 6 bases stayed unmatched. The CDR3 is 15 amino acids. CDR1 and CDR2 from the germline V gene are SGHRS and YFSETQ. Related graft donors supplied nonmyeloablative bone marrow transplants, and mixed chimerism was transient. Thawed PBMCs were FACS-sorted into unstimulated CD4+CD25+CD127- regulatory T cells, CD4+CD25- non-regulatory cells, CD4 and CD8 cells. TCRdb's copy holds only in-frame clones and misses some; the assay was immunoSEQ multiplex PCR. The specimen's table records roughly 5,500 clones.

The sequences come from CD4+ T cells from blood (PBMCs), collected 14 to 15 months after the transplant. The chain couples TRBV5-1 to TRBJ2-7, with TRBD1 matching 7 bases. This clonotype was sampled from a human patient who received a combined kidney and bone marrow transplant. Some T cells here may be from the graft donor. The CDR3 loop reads CASSFRPGQSYEQYF. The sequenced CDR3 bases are TGCGCCAGCAGCTTCAGGCCGGGACAGTCCTACGAG.